The T cell receptor (beta chain) described here comes from a study of graft-versus-host responses after intestinal transplantation. Sequencing was performed with immunoSEQ multiplex PCR; in TCRdb, only in-frame clones are kept and a portion is missing. Of fewer than 150,000 clones listed, around nine tenths were seen once; the top ten hold over 0.15%. Study-level findings and limits: The study associated peak circulating GvH clone levels with early post-transplant HvG declines.

Concerning this clone itself: The antigen is unknown.

There are 14 residues in the CDR3. Germline CDR1 SQVTM, CDR2 ANQGSEA. V was pared by 4 bases and J by 5 bases, with 16 bases between. The source of this sequence is a human donor who received an intestinal transplant. The V call is TRBV29-1, the J call TRBJ2-3; D might be TRBD2 (6 bases). The sequencing here drew on unstimulated CD4+ T cells sorted from spleen or lymph node cells, taken before intestinal transplant. The CDR3 sequence is CSVAGVVEGDTQYF. In DNA, the CDR3 is TGCAGCGTTGCGGGAGTTGTGGAAGGAGATACGCAGTATTTT.